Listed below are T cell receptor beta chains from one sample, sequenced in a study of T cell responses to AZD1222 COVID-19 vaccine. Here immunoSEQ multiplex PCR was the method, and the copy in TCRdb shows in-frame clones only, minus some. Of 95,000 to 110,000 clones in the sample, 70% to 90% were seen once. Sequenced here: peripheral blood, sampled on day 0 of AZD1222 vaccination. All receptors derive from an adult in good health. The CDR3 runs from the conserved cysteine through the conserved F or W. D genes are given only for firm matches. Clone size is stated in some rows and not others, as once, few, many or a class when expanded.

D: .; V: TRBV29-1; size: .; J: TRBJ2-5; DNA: TGCAGCGTTACCGGGAGTAAGGAGACCCAGTACTTC; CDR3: CSVTGSKETQYF
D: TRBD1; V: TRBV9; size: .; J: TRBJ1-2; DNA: TGTGCCAGCAGCATAGGACAGGCCAAGCCCCATTTATATGGCTACACCTTC; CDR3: CASSIGQAKPHLYGYTF
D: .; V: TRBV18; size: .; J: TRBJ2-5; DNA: TGTGCCAGCTCACTAAACGGTATAGGTGCCCAAGAGACCCAGTACTTC; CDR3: CASSLNGIGAQETQYF
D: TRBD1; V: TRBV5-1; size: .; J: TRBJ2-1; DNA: TGCGCCAGCAGCTTGAGGGGACAGTACAATGAGCAGTTCTTC; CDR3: CASSLRGQYNEQFF
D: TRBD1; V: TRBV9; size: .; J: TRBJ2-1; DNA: TGTGCCAGCAACCCACAGGGGCTGAATGAGCAGTTCTTC; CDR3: CASNPQGLNEQFF
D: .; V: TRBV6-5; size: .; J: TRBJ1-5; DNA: TGTGCCAGCAGTCAGAGCGGACCCAATCAGCCCCAGCATTTT; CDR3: CASSQSGPNQPQHF
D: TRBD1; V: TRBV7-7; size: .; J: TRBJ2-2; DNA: TGTGCTAGCAGCGAAGTCCCCCCGGGACAGGGGGCCGGGGAGCTGTTTTTT; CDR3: CASSEVPPGQGAGELFF
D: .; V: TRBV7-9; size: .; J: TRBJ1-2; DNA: TGTGCCAGCAGCTTGGGGCCTAAGGGGAGAGACTATGGCTACACCTTC; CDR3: CASSLGPKGRDYGYTF
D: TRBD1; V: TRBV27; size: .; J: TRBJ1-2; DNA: TGTGCCAGCAGTTTGAGCCGGGACAGGGGGCTGTATGGCTACACCTTC; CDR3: CASSLSRDRGLYGYTF
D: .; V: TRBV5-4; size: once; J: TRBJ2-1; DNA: TGTGCCAGCACTTTGGACATCCGGAGCTCCTACAATGAGCAGTTCTTC; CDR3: CASTLDIRSSYNEQFF
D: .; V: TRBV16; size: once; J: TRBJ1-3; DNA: TGTGCCAGCAGCCAATATTTTCGCGGGAATCTAGCAGGAAACACCATATATTTT; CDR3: CASSQYFRGNLAGNTIYF
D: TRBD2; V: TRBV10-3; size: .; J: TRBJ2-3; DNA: TGTGCCATCAGTGTGGGGGGGGGTACGCTGGCAGATACGCAGTATTTT; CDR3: CAISVGGGTLADTQYF